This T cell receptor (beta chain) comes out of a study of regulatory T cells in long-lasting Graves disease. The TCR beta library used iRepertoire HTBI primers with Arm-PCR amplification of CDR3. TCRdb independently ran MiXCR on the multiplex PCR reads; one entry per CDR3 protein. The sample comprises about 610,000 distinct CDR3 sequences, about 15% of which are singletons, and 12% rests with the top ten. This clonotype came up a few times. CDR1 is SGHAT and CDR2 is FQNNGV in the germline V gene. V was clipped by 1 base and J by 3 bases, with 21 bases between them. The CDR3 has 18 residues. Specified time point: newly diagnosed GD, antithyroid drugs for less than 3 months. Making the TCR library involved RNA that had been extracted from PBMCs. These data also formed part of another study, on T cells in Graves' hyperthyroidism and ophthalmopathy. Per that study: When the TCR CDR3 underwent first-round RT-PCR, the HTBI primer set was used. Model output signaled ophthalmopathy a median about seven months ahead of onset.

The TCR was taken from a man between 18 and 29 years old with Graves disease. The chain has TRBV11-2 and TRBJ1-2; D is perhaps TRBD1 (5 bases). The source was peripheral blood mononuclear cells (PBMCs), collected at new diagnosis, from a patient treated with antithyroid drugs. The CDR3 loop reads CASSLVVGRVWGDYGYTF. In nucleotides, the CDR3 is TGTGCCAGCAGCTTAGTTGTCGGCAGGGTGTGGGGCGACTATGGCTACACCTTC.